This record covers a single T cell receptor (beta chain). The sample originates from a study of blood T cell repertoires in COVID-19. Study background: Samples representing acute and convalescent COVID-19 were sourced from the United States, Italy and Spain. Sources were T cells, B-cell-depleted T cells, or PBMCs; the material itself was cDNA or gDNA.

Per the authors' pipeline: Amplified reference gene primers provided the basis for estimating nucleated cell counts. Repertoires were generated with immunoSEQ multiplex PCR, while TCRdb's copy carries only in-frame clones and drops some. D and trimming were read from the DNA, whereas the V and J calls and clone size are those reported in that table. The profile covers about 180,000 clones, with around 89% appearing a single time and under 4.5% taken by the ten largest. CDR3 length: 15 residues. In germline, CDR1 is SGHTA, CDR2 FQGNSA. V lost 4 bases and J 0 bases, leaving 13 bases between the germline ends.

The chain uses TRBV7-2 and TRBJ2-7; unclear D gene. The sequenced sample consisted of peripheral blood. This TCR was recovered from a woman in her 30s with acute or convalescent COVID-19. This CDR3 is CASSSRLISSYEQYF. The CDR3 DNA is TGTGCCAGCAGCTCACGACTCATTAGCTCCTACGAGCAGTACTTC.